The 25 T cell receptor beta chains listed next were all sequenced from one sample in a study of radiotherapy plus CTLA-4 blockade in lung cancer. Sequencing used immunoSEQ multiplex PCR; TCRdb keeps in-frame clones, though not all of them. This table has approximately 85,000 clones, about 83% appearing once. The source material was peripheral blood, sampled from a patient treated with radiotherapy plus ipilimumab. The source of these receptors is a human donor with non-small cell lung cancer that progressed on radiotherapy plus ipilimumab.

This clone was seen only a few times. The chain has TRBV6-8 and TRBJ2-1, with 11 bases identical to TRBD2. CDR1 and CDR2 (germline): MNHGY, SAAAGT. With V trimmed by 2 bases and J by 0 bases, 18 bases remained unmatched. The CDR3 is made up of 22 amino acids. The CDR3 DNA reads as TGTGCCAGCAGTTACGGGAAGTCGCCGACTAGCGGGAAGGTCCGCTCCTACAATGAGCAGTTCTTC. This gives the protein CASSYGKSPTSGKVRSYNEQFF.

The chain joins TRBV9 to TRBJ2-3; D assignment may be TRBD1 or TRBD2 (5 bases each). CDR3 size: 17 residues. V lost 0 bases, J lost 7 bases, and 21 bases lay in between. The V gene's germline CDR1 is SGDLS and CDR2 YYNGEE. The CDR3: CASSVDGGPPTQNTQYF. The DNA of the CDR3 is TGTGCCAGCAGCGTAGATGGGGGACCCCCGACACAAAATACGCAGTATTTT.

CDR3 nucleotides: TGTGCCAGCAGCCTCCGCCGGGACAGGGGACGTTCGTTGGACGAGCAGTACTTC. Translated, it gives CASSLRRDRGRSLDEQYF. The chain links TRBV13 to TRBJ2-7; 10 bases line up with TRBD1. CDR3 length: 18 residues. The ends lost 5 bases at V and 5 bases at J; junction bases unmatched: 18. CDR1 PRHDT and CDR2 FYEKMQ come from the germline V gene (reference sequence). Complete variable domain (other parts from reference TRBV13 and TRBJ2-7): AAGVIQSPRHLIKEKRETATLKCYPIPRHDTVYWYQQGPGQDPQFLISFYEKMQSDKGSIPDRFSAQQFSDYHSELNMSSLELGDSALYFCASSLRRDRGRSLDEQYFGPGTRLTVT.

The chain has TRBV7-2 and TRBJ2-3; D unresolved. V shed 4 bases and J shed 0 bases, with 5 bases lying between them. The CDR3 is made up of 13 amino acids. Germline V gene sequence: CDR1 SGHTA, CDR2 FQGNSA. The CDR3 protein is CASSYQSTDTQYF. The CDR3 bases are TGTGCCAGCAGCTACCAAAGCACAGATACGCAGTATTTT.

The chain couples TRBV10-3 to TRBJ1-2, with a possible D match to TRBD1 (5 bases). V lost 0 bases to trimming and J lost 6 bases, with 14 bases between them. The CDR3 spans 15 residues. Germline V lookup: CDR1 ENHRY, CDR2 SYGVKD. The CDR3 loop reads CAISESRGGEDGYTF. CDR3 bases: TGTGCCATCAGTGAGTCGAGGGGCGGAGAAGATGGCTACACCTTC.

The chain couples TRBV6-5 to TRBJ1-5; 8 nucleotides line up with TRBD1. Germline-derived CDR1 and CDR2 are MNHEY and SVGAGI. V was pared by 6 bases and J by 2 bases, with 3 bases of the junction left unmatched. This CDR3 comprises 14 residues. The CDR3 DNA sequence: TGTGCCAGCAGCCTGGGACAGGGCAATCAGCCCCAGCATTTT. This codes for CASSLGQGNQPQHF.

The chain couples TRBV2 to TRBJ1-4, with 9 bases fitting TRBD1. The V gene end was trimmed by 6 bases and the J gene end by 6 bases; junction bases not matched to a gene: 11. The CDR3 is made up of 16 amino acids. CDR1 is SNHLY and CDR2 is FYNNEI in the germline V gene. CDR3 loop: CASRFPYRGQYEKLFF. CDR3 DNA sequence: TGTGCCAGCAGGTTTCCCTACAGGGGGCAGTATGAAAAACTGTTTTTT. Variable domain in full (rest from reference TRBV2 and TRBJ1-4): EPEVTQTPSHQVTQMGQEVILRCVPISNHLYFYWYRQILGQKVEFLVSFYNNEISEKSEIFDDQFSVERPDGSNFTLKIRSTKLEDSAMYFCASRFPYRGQYEKLFFGSGTQLSVL.

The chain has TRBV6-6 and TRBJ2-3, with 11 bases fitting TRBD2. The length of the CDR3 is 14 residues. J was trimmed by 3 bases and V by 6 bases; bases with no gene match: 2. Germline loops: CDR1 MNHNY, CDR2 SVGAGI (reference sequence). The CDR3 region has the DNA TGTGCCAGCAGAGTAGCGGGGGGGACAGATACGCAGTATTTT. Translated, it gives CASRVAGGTDTQYF.

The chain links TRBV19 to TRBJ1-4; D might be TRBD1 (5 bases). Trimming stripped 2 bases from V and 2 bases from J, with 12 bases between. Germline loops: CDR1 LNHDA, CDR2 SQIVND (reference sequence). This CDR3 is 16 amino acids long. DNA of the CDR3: TGTGCCAGTAGTATATCAAGGGGCGCGACTAATGAAAAACTGTTTTTT. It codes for CASSISRGATNEKLFF.

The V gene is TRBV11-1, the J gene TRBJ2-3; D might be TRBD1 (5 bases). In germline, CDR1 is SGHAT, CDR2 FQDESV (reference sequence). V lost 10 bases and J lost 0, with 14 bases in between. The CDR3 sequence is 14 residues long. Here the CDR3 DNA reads TGTGCCACGACCGTTGACAGCAGCACAGATACGCAGTATTTT. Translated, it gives CATTVDSSTDTQYF.

The CDR3 protein is CASSLGTGYYNEQFF. Here the CDR3 DNA reads TGTGCCAGCTCACTGGGGACAGGGTACTACAATGAGCAGTTCTTC. The chain carries TRBV18 and TRBJ2-1, with 9 bases identical to TRBD1. Germline V gene sequence: CDR1 KGHSH, CDR2 LQKENI. The CDR3 extends over 15 amino acids. The V segment lost 4 bases and the J segment 3 bases; nucleotides outside the gene matches: 4.

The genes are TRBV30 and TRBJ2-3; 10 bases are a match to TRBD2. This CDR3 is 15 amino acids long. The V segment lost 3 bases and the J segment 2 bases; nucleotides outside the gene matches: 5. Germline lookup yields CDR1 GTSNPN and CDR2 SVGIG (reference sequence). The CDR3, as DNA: TGTGCCTGGAGGAGAGCGGGAGGGCCCACAGATACGCAGTATTTT. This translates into CAWRRAGGPTDTQYF.

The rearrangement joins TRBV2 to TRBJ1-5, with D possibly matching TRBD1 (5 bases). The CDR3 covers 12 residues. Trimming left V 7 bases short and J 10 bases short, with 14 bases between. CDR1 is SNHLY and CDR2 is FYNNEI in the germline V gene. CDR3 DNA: TGTGCCAGCAAGGTAGAAGGGGCACCCCAGCATTTT. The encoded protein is CASKVEGAPQHF.

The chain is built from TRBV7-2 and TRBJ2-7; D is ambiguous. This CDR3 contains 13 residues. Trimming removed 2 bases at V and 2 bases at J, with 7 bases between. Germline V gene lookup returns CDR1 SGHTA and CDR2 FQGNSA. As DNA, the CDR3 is TGTGCCAGCAGCTTATACACAGCCTACGAGCAGTACTTC. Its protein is CASSLYTAYEQYF. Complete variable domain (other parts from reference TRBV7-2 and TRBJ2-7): GAGVSQSPSNKVTEKGKDVELRCDPISGHTALYWYRQSLGQGLEFLIYFQGNSAPDKSGLPSDRFSAERTGGSVSTLTIQRTQQEDSAVYLCASSLYTAYEQYFGPGTRLTVT.

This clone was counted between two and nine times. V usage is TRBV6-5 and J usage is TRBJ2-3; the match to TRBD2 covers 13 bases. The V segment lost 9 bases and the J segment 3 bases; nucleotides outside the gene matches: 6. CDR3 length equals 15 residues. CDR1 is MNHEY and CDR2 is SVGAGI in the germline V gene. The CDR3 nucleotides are TGTGCCAGTACTAGCGGGGGGGCCGGAACAGATACGCAGTATTTT. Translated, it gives CASTSGGAGTDTQYF.

CDR3 sequence: CASSFREGLAGREQYF. The CDR3 bases are TGTGCCAGCAGCTTCCGGGAGGGACTAGCGGGACGCGAGCAGTACTTC. This chain joins TRBV11-1 and TRBJ2-7; 13 bases align to TRBD2. Germline CDR1 SGHAT, CDR2 FQDESV (reference sequence). The J segment lost 6 bases and the V segment lost 3 bases, leaving 8 bases of the junction unmatched. The CDR3 is 16 residues long.

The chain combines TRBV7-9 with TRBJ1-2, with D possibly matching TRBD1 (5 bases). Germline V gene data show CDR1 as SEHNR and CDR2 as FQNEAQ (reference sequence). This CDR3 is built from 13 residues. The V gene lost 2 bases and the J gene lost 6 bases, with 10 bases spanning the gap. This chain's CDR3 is CASSLQGFHGYTF. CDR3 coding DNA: TGTGCCAGCAGCTTACAGGGATTCCATGGCTACACCTTC.

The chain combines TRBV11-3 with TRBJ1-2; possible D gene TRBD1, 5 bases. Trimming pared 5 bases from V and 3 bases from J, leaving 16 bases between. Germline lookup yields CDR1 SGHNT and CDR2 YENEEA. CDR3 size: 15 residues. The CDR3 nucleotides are TGTGCCAGCAGCGTCGGGACCGTGCCCTACTATGGCTACACCTTC. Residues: CASSVGTVPYYGYTF.

The CDR3 reads CASSLKLNTEAFF. The CDR3 DNA reads TGCGCCAGCAGCCTAAAATTGAACACTGAAGCTTTCTTT. The chain is built from TRBV4-3 and TRBJ1-1; no clear D gene. Trimming took off 4 bases at V and 0 bases at J, with 6 bases between the two ends. From germline, CDR1 is LGHNA and CDR2 YSLEER. The CDR3 is made up of 13 amino acids.

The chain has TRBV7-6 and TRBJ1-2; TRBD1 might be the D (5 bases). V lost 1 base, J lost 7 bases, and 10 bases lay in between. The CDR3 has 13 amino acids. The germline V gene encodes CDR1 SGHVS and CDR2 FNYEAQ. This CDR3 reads CASSLGPTAGYTF. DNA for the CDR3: TGTGCCAGCAGCTTAGGTCCGACAGCTGGCTACACCTTC.

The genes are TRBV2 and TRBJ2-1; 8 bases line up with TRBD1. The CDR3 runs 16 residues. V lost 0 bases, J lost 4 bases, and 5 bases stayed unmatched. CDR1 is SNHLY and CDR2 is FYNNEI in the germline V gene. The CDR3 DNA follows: TGTGCCAGCAGTGAAGCCCCAGGGGGCTTGTACAATGAGCAGTTCTTC. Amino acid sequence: CASSEAPGGLYNEQFF.

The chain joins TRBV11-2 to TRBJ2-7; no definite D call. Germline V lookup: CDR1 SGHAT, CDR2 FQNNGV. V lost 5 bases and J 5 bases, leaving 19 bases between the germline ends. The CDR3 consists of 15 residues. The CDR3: CASSDNVRSFHEQYF. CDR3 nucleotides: TGTGCCAGCAGCGACAATGTCCGATCTTTCCACGAGCAGTACTTC.

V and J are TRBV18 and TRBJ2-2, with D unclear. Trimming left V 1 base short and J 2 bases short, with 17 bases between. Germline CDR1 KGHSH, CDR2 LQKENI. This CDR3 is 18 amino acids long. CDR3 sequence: CASSPRPRQTSNTGELFF. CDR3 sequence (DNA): TGTGCCAGCTCACCACGACCGAGGCAGACATCTAACACCGGGGAGCTGTTTTTT.

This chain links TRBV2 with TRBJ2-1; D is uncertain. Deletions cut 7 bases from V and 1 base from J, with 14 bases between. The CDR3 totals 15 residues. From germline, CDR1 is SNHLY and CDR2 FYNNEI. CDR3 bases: TGTGCCAGCACAGGAGCCGCCACGTCCTACAATGAGCAGTTCTTC. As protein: CASTGAATSYNEQFF.

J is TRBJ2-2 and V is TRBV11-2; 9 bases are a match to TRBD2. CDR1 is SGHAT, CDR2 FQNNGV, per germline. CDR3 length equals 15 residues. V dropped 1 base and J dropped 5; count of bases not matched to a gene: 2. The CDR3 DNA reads TGTGCCAGCAGCTTAGTGGCGGGAGGGACCGGGGAGCTGTTTTTT. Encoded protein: CASSLVAGGTGELFF.